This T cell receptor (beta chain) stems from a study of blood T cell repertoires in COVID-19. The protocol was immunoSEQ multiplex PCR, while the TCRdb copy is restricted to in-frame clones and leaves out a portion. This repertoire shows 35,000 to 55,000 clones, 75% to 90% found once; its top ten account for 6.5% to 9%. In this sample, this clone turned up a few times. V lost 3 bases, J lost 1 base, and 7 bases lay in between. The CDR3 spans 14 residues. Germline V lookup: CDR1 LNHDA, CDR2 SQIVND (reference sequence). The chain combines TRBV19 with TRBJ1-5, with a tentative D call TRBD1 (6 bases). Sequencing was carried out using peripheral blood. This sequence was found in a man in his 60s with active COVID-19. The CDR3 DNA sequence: TGTGCCAGTAGTATCCAGGGGAGCAATCAGCCCCAGCATTTT. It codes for CASSIQGSNQPQHF.